Listed below are T cell receptor beta chains from one sample, sequenced in a study of PD-1 blockade in classical Hodgkin lymphoma. The assay was immunoSEQ multiplex PCR, and TCRdb's table has in-frame clones only and misses some. This table has over 80,000 clones, about three quarters appearing once. This sample comprised peripheral blood mononuclear cells (PBMCs), obtained before the fourth cycle of nivolumab. The receptors were gathered from a human donor with classical Hodgkin lymphoma. Each CDR3 is given with its conserved first and last residue. Each record gives: clone size, V gene, D gene, J gene, CDR3 DNA, CDR3 protein. D genes are given only for firm matches. Where a row states a size, it is once, few, many or the class of an expanded clone; other rows omit it.

.	TRBV11-2	TRBD2	TRBJ2-1	TGTGCCAGCAGCTCAAAAGCGGGAGTGGTCGGCAATGAGCAGTTCTTC	CASSSKAGVVGNEQFF
.	TRBV7-3	.	TRBJ2-1	TGTGCCAGCAGCTCTCGAGGAGGTGGGAATTACAATGAGCAGTTCTTC	CASSSRGGGNYNEQFF
.	TRBV5-4	TRBD2	TRBJ2-3	TGTGCCAGCAGCGAGTCCTCCCTAGCGGGCACAGATACGCAGTATTTT	CASSESSLAGTDTQYF
.	TRBV5-1	TRBD1	TRBJ2-7	TGCGCCAGCCACGAGGGACAGAGCTACGAGCAGTACTTC	CASHEGQSYEQYF
once	TRBV2	.	TRBJ1-2	TGTGCCAGCAGATCGGGCAGCTCTTCCTATGGCTACACCTTC	CASRSGSSSYGYTF
.	TRBV5-4	TRBD1	TRBJ2-5	TGTGCCAGCAGCTTGGACAGGGGGCATTTTGAGACCCAGTACTTC	CASSLDRGHFETQYF
.	TRBV29-1	.	TRBJ2-6	TGCAGCGTTGATTTGGTTGGGGCCAACGTCCTGACTTTC	CSVDLVGANVLTF
.	TRBV5-1	.	TRBJ1-1	TGCGCCAGCAGCCAGGACGAGGACACTGAAGCTTTCTTT	CASSQDEDTEAFF
once	TRBV10-3	.	TRBJ1-2	TGTGCCATCACCGAGACACGTAACTATGGCTACACCTTC	CAITETRNYGYTF
.	TRBV7-3	TRBD2	TRBJ2-3	TGTGCCAGCAGCTTATTGCCAGGGGCTAGGGCTAGCGGGAGGGAACGGACAGATACGCAGTATTTT	CASSLLPGARASGRERTDTQYF
.	TRBV16	.	TRBJ2-7	TGTGCCAGCAGCCAGAGGACCGGGGCCCGGGGCGAGCAGTACTTC	CASSQRTGARGEQYF
.	TRBV7-3	.	TRBJ2-2	TGTGCCAGCAGCTTAAGGGGTGGGCGGGACAACACCGGGGAGCTGTTTTTT	CASSLRGGRDNTGELFF
many	TRBV7-9	.	TRBJ1-6	TGTGCCAGCAGCTTAAGCGTTTTCAGTTCACCCCTCCACTTT	CASSLSVFSSPLHF
.	TRBV5-1	.	TRBJ2-2	TGCGCCAGCAGCTTGAGGATCACCGGGGAGCTGTTTTTT	CASSLRITGELFF
.	TRBV7-2	.	TRBJ2-3	TGTGCCAGCAGCTTAGAAGTCGGGACGCAGTATTTT	CASSLEVGTQYF
once	TRBV19	TRBD2	TRBJ2-2	TGTGCCTCCCAGAGCGGGAGAGACACCGGGGAGCTGTTTTTT	CASQSGRDTGELFF
.	TRBV28	TRBD2	TRBJ2-1	TGTGCCAGCAGTTTTCCGGGAGGGAATGAGCAGTTCTTC	CASSFPGGNEQFF
few	TRBV10-3	.	TRBJ1-5	TGTGCCATCAGTCCGACCGGAGGGGCTCAGCCCCAGCATTTT	CAISPTGGAQPQHF
.	TRBV25-1	TRBD1	TRBJ2-3	TGTGCCAGCAGTTTCCGGGACAGGGGCCCAGATACGCAGTATTTT	CASSFRDRGPDTQYF
once	TRBV5-5	.	TRBJ1-2	TGTGCCAGCAGCTTTCGGCCGTTCCCCTATGGCTACACCTTC	CASSFRPFPYGYTF
.	TRBV5-5	TRBD1	TRBJ2-7	TGTGCCAGCAGCTCGGACAGGGCGTCGGCCTACGAGCAGTACTTC	CASSSDRASAYEQYF
.	TRBV27	TRBD1	TRBJ2-5	TGTGCCAGCAGACCCCGGGGACAGAGCCAAGAGACCCAGTACTTC	CASRPRGQSQETQYF
.	TRBV7-8	TRBD2	TRBJ2-5	TGTGCCAGCAGCCACGGACTAGCGGGGGGAATAGAGACCCAGTACTTC	CASSHGLAGGIETQYF
.	TRBV6-5	.	TRBJ1-2	TGTGCCAGCCTAGGGGGGGTTTACAATGGCTACACCTTC	CASLGGVYNGYTF
.	TRBV18	.	TRBJ1-5	TGTGCCAGCTCACCGTTCAGGGTCGACCAGCCCCAGCATTTT	CASSPFRVDQPQHF
.	TRBV27	.	TRBJ1-1	TGTGCCAGCAGTCGCCGATGGTCCTTGAACACTGAAGCTTTCTTT	CASSRRWSLNTEAFF
.	TRBV10-3	.	TRBJ1-3	TGTGCCATCAGTAATCAGGGACTCGGTGGAAACACCATATATTTT	CAISNQGLGGNTIYF
.	TRBV30	TRBD1	TRBJ1-2	TGTGCCTGGAGGTCTCAGGGGGTCGGAGGCTACACCTTC	CAWRSQGVGGYTF
.	TRBV27	.	TRBJ1-5	TGTGCCAGCAGTTTAAAGTTCTCGGGGGGCCAGCCCCAGCATTTT	CASSLKFSGGQPQHF
once	TRBV6-5	TRBD1	TRBJ1-2	TGTGCCGCAGGGGGCGACTATGGCTACACCTTC	CAAGGDYGYTF
.	TRBV10-3	.	TRBJ2-5	TGTGCCATCAGTGGGGCAGAAGAGACCCAGTACTTC	CAISGAEETQYF
.	TRBV4-3	TRBD2	TRBJ2-7	TGCGCCAGCAGCCAACGGACTAGTATATTCGACGAGCAGTACTTC	CASSQRTSIFDEQYF
.	TRBV5-1	TRBD1	TRBJ1-5	TGCGCCAGCAGCTCCGGACAGGGAAGCAATCAGCCCCAGCATTTT	CASSSGQGSNQPQHF
once	TRBV6-5	.	TRBJ2-7	TGTGCCAGCAGTAAGGACCTCTACGAGCAGTACTTC	CASSKDLYEQYF
.	TRBV19	TRBD1	TRBJ2-7	TGTGCCAGTAGTCTAACGACAGGGACAGGCTACGAGCAGTACTTC	CASSLTTGTGYEQYF
.	TRBV4-1	TRBD2	TRBJ2-3	TGCGCCAGCAGCCAAGCCCCCACTAGCGGGGAGTCAGATACGCAGTATTTT	CASSQAPTSGESDTQYF
.	TRBV6-1	.	TRBJ2-7	TGTGCCAGCAGTGAAGTCGTAGAGGCCTACGAGCAGTACTTC	CASSEVVEAYEQYF
.	TRBV5-4	.	TRBJ1-1	TGTGCCAGCAGACGGACAAGGAACACTGAAGCTTTCTTT	CASRRTRNTEAFF
.	TRBV19	TRBD1	TRBJ2-7	TGTGCCAGTAGTACCGGACAGGTATCCTACGAGCAGTACTTC	CASSTGQVSYEQYF
.	TRBV28	.	TRBJ2-1	TGTGCCAGCAGGCCACGGTTGGGGGTGCGCAGCAATGAGCAGTTCTTC	CASRPRLGVRSNEQFF
.	TRBV18	TRBD2	TRBJ2-3	TGTGCCAGCTCACCACCGGGGGCGGGAGGGCCCGTCACAGATACGCAGTATTTT	CASSPPGAGGPVTDTQYF
.	TRBV5-4	.	TRBJ1-1	TGTGCCAGCAGCTTGTCCTGGAACACTGAAGCTTTCTTT	CASSLSWNTEAFF
.	TRBV5-4	.	TRBJ2-1	TGTGCCAGCAGCTTGGGGGGAGCCTACAATGAGCAGTTCTTC	CASSLGGAYNEQFF
few	TRBV19	TRBD1	TRBJ1-1	TGTGCCACGGGACAGGGGCGAGTGAACACTGAAGCTTTCTTT	CATGQGRVNTEAFF
.	TRBV5-4	.	TRBJ2-3	TGTGCCAGCAGCTTGCGGACCGGGGGCACAGATACGCAGTATTTT	CASSLRTGGTDTQYF
.	TRBV11-3	.	TRBJ1-1	TGTGCCAGCAGCCCTGGTGGAGGGGGCACTGAAGCTTTCTTT	CASSPGGGGTEAFF
.	TRBV28	.	TRBJ2-5	TGTGCCAGCAGTTCTTGGGGGGCTAGCGGAGAGACCCAGTACTTC	CASSSWGASGETQYF